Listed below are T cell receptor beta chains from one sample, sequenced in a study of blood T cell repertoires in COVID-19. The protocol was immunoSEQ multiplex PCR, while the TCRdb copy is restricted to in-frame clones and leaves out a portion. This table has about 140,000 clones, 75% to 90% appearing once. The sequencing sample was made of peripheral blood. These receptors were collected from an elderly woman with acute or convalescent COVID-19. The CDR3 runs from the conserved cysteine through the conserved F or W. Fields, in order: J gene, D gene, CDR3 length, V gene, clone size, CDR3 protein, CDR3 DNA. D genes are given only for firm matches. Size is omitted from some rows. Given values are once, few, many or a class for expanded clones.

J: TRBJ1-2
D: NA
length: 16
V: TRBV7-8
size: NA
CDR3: CASSSNPPQTNYGYTF
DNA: TGTGCCAGCAGCTCAAACCCCCCGCAGACTAACTATGGCTACACCTTC

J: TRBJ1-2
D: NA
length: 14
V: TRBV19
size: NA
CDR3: CASTKPQKADGYTF
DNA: TGTGCCAGTACCAAACCGCAGAAGGCGGATGGCTACACCTTC

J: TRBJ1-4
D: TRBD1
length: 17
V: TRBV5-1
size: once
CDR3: CASSLMQGASVNEKLFF
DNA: TGCGCCAGCAGCTTGATGCAGGGGGCTAGTGTCAATGAAAAACTGTTTTTT

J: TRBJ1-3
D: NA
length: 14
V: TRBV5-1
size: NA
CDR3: CASREQGYGNTIYF
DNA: TGCGCCAGCAGAGAACAGGGTTACGGAAACACCATATATTTT

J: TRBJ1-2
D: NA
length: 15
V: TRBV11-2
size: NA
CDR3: CASSLDPGQDYGYTF
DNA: TGTGCCAGCAGCTTAGACCCGGGACAAGACTATGGCTACACCTTC

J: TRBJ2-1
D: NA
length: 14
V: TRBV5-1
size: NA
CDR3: CASSLDSPYNEQFF
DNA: TGCGCCAGCAGCTTGGACAGTCCCTACAATGAGCAGTTCTTC

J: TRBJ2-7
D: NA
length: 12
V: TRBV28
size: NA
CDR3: CASSPFSYEQYF
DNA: TGTGCCAGCAGTCCCTTCTCCTACGAGCAGTACTTC

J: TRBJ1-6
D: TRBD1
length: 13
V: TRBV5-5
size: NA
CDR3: CASSLTGESPLHF
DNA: TGTGCCAGCAGCTTGACAGGGGAATCACCCCTCCACTTT

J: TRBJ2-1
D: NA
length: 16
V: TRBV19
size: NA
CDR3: CASRTLFGHGYNEQFF
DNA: TGTGCCAGTAGAACACTTTTCGGACATGGTTACAATGAGCAGTTCTTC

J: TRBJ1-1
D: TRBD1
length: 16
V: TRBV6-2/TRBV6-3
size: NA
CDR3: CASSYSRTGRNTEAFF
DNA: TGTGCCAGCAGTTACTCCCGGACAGGGAGGAACACTGAAGCTTTCTTT

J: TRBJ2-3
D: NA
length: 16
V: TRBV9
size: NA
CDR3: CASSVRGQTSTDTQYF
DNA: TGTGCCAGCAGCGTGCGAGGACAGACTAGCACAGATACGCAGTATTTT

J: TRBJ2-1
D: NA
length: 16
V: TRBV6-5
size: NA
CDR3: CASSYSEVLAYNEQFF
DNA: TGTGCCAGCAGTTACTCGGAGGTGTTAGCCTACAATGAGCAGTTCTTC

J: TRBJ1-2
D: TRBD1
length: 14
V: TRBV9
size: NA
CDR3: CASSADRGTYGYTF
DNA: TGTGCCAGCAGTGCGGACAGGGGAACCTATGGCTACACCTTC

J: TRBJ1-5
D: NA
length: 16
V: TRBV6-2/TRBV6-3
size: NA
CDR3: CASSPEGVGINQPQHF
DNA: TGTGCCAGCAGCCCGGAAGGGGTGGGTATTAATCAGCCCCAGCATTTT

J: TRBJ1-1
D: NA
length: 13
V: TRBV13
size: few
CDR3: CASSPGQNTEAFF
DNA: TGTGCCAGCAGTCCGGGACAGAACACTGAAGCTTTCTTT

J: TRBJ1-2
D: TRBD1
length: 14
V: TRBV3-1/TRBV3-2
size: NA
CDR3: CASSPWTGPYGYTF
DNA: TGTGCCAGCAGCCCGTGGACAGGGCCCTATGGCTACACCTTC

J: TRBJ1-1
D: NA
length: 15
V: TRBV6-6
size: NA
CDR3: CASSYGRDMNTEAFF
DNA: TGTGCCAGCAGCTATGGCAGGGACATGAACACTGAAGCTTTCTTT

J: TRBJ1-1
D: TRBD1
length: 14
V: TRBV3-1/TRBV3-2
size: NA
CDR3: CASRPQGAVTEAFF
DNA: TGTGCCAGCAGACCCCAGGGGGCGGTTACTGAAGCTTTCTTT

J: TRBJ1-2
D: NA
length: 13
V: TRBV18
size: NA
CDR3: CASSPDSDYGYTF
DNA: TGTGCCAGCTCACCAGACAGCGATTATGGCTACACCTTC

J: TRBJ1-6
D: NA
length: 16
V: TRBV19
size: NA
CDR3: CASRAEGSSYNSPLHF
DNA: TGTGCCAGTAGGGCTGAAGGGAGCTCCTATAATTCACCCCTCCACTTT

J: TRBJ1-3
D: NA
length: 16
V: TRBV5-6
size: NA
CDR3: CASSLARRQFGNTIYF
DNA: TGTGCCAGCAGCTTGGCCCGGCGGCAGTTTGGAAACACCATATATTTT

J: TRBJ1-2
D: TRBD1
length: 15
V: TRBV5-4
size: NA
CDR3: CASSSGTGGAYGYTF
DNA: TGTGCCAGCAGCTCCGGGACAGGGGGCGCCTATGGCTACACCTTC

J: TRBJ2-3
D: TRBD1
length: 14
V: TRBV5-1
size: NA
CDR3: CASSSTTGTDTQYF
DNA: TGCGCCAGCAGCTCAACGACAGGGACAGATACGCAGTATTTT

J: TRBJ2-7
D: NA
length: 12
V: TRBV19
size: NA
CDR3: CASSEQGGEQYF
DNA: TGTGCCAGTAGTGAACAGGGTGGCGAGCAGTACTTC

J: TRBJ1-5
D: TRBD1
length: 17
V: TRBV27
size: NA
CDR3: CASGFPGQGFRNQPQHF
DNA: TGTGCCAGCGGATTCCCGGGACAGGGGTTTCGCAATCAGCCCCAGCATTTT

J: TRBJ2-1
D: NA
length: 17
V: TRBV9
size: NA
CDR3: CASSVAGGGTGYNEQFF
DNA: TGTGCCAGCAGCGTAGCTGGTGGGGGCACGGGGTACAATGAGCAGTTCTTC

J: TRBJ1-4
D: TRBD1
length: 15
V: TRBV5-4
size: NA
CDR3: CASSTGTGEHEKLFF
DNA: TGTGCCAGCAGCACCGGGACAGGGGAGCATGAAAAACTGTTTTTT

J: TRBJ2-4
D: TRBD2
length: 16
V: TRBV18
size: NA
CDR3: CASSPTVAGGLNIQYF
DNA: TGTGCCAGCTCACCCACTGTAGCGGGGGGTCTAAACATTCAGTACTTC

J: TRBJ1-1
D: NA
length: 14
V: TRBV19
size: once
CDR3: CASSNGALTAEAFF
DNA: TGTGCCAGTAGTAACGGAGCCCTAACTGCTGAAGCTTTCTTT

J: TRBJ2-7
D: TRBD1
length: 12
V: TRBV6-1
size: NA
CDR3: CASSDRGREQYF
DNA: TGTGCCAGCAGTGACAGGGGGCGCGAGCAGTACTTC

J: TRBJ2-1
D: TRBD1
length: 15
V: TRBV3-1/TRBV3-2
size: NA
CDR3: CASSQDRDSYNEQFF
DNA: TGTGCCAGCAGCCAAGATCGGGACAGTTACAATGAGCAGTTCTTC

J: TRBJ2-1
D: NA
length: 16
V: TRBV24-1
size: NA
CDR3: CATSGNRESSYNEQFF
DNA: TGTGCCACCAGTGGGAACAGGGAGAGCTCCTACAATGAGCAGTTCTTC

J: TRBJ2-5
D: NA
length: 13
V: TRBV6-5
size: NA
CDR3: CASSPDRKETQYF
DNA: TGTGCCAGCAGTCCAGACAGGAAAGAGACCCAGTACTTC

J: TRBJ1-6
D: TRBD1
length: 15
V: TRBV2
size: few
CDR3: CASKGTGVDNSPLHF
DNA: TGTGCCAGCAAGGGAACAGGGGTCGATAATTCACCCCTCCACTTT

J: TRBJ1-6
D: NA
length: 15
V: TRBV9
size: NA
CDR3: CASSVDQPENSPLHF
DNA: TGTGCCAGCAGCGTAGATCAACCGGAGAATTCACCCCTCCACTTT

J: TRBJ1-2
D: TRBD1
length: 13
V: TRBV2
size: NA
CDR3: CASKTGADYGYTF
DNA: TGTGCCAGCAAAACAGGGGCAGACTATGGCTACACCTTC

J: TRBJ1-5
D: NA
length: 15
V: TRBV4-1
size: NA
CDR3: CASSHSQGGRQPQHF
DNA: TGCGCCAGCAGCCACAGCCAGGGAGGGCGTCAGCCCCAGCATTTT

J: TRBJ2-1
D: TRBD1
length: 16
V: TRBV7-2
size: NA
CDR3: CASGRTGTGVYNEQFF
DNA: TGTGCCAGCGGCCGTACCGGGACAGGGGTCTACAATGAGCAGTTCTTC

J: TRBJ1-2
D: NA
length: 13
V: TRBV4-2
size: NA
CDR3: CASSLPGDYGYTF
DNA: TGTGCCAGCAGCCTTCCAGGGGATTATGGCTACACCTTC

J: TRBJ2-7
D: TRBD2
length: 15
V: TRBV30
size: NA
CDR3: CAWSTKMGGAYEQYF
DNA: TGTGCCTGGAGTACCAAGATGGGGGGGGCCTACGAGCAGTACTTC